A selection of T cell receptor beta chains follows, all from one sample in a study of response to subunit inactivated influenza vaccine. TCRdb independently ran MiXCR on the RT-PCR reads; one entry per CDR3 protein. The table has some 480,000 distinct CDR3 sequences, roughly 11% seen once. The material was PBMCs from blood, obtained roughly 46 days after vaccination. The source is a man between 50 and 59 years old who received an inactivated influenza vaccine. Both conserved end residues are part of each CDR3. Each record gives: V gene, D gene, J gene, clone size, CDR3 protein, CDR3 DNA. D genes are given only for firm matches. A clone size is listed for some rows: how often the clone was seen (once, few, many), or a class if it is expanded.

v_gene: TRBV7-6; d_gene: TRBD1; j_gene: TRBJ2-2; abundance: -; CDR3aa: CASTLGQGHTGELFF; CDR3nt: TGTGCCAGCACCTTGGGACAGGGGCACACCGGGGAGCTGTTTTTT
v_gene: TRBV11-2; d_gene: TRBD1; j_gene: TRBJ1-2; abundance: many; CDR3aa: CASSLEGGTGYTF; CDR3nt: TGTGCCAGCAGCTTAGAAGGGGGCACTGGCTACACCTTC
v_gene: TRBV7-3; d_gene: TRBD1; j_gene: TRBJ2-7; abundance: few; CDR3aa: CASSPMGKGQGAWGEQYF; CDR3nt: TGTGCCAGCAGCCCTATGGGCAAGGGACAGGGGGCGTGGGGCGAGCAGTACTTC
v_gene: TRBV5-1; d_gene: TRBD2; j_gene: TRBJ2-1; abundance: -; CDR3aa: CASLPNVPSGRAGYNEQFF; CDR3nt: TGCGCCAGCCTCCCGAACGTGCCTAGCGGGAGGGCCGGTTACAATGAGCAGTTCTTC
v_gene: TRBV6-2/TRBV6-3; d_gene: -; j_gene: TRBJ2-7; abundance: -; CDR3aa: CASSYPGRSYEQYF; CDR3nt: TGTGCCAGCAGTTACCCGGGCAGGTCCTACGAGCAGTACTTC
v_gene: TRBV28; d_gene: -; j_gene: TRBJ2-7; abundance: few; CDR3aa: CASSLLAGSHEQYF; CDR3nt: TGTGCCAGCAGTTTATTAGCAGGGAGCCACGAGCAGTACTTC
v_gene: TRBV6-1; d_gene: -; j_gene: TRBJ1-5; abundance: -; CDR3aa: CASSEQVGQPQHF; CDR3nt: TGTGCCAGCAGTGAACAAGTCGGTCAGCCCCAGCATTTT
v_gene: TRBV6-1; d_gene: -; j_gene: TRBJ2-4; abundance: -; CDR3aa: CASKADLAKNIQYF; CDR3nt: TGTGCCAGCAAGGCAGATCTAGCCAAAAACATTCAGTACTTC
v_gene: TRBV14; d_gene: TRBD2; j_gene: TRBJ2-3; abundance: -; CDR3aa: CASSRLFTSGRGDTQYF; CDR3nt: TGTGCCAGCAGCCGCCTCTTCACTAGCGGGAGGGGAGATACGCAGTATTTT
v_gene: TRBV12-3/TRBV12-4; d_gene: -; j_gene: TRBJ2-7; abundance: -; CDR3aa: CASSLPTATYEQYF; CDR3nt: TGTGCCAGCAGTTTACCCACAGCTACCTACGAGCAGTACTTC
v_gene: TRBV28; d_gene: -; j_gene: TRBJ2-1; abundance: few; CDR3aa: CASSFGASNEQFF; CDR3nt: TGTGCCAGCAGTTTTGGAGCTAGCAATGAGCAGTTCTTC
v_gene: TRBV29-1; d_gene: TRBD2; j_gene: TRBJ2-1; abundance: -; CDR3aa: CSALLAGGPRDEQFF; CDR3nt: TGCAGCGCCCTACTAGCGGGAGGGCCTAGGGATGAGCAGTTCTTC
v_gene: TRBV12-3/TRBV12-4; d_gene: -; j_gene: TRBJ1-6; abundance: many; CDR3aa: CASTTEHNSPLHF; CDR3nt: TGTGCCAGCACGACGGAACATAATTCACCCCTCCACTTT
v_gene: TRBV9; d_gene: -; j_gene: TRBJ2-7; abundance: few; CDR3aa: CASSVGGESYEQYF; CDR3nt: TGTGCCAGCAGCGTAGGTGGCGAAAGCTACGAGCAGTACTTC
v_gene: TRBV7-3; d_gene: -; j_gene: TRBJ2-3; abundance: -; CDR3aa: CASSSGPFEGDTQYF; CDR3nt: TGTGCCAGCAGCTCAGGTCCTTTTGAGGGAGATACGCAGTATTTT
v_gene: TRBV11-2; d_gene: -; j_gene: TRBJ2-3; abundance: -; CDR3aa: CASSLGASADTQYF; CDR3nt: TGTGCCAGCAGCTTAGGTGCTAGTGCAGATACGCAGTATTTT
v_gene: TRBV12-3/TRBV12-4; d_gene: -; j_gene: TRBJ1-1; abundance: few; CDR3aa: CASSFESWGVLEAFF; CDR3nt: TGTGCCAGCAGTTTCGAGTCTTGGGGCGTCCTAGAAGCTTTCTTT
v_gene: TRBV20-1; d_gene: TRBD2; j_gene: TRBJ2-2; abundance: -; CDR3aa: CSARDTISSGSFAGELFF; CDR3nt: TGCAGTGCTAGAGATACCATTTCTAGCGGGAGTTTTGCCGGGGAGCTGTTTTTT
v_gene: TRBV7-2; d_gene: -; j_gene: TRBJ2-7; abundance: -; CDR3aa: CASSLKGIEQYF; CDR3nt: TGTGCCAGCAGCCTAAAGGGGATCGAGCAGTACTTC
v_gene: TRBV5-1; d_gene: -; j_gene: TRBJ2-3; abundance: few; CDR3aa: CASSLGAGSDTQYF; CDR3nt: TGCGCCAGCAGCTTGGGGGCCGGATCAGATACGCAGTATTTT
v_gene: TRBV29-1; d_gene: -; j_gene: TRBJ2-7; abundance: -; CDR3aa: CSVEESTDSGEQYF; CDR3nt: TGCAGCGTTGAAGAAAGTACGGACAGTGGCGAGCAGTACTTC
v_gene: TRBV7-9; d_gene: TRBD1; j_gene: TRBJ1-4; abundance: -; CDR3aa: CASSPWTGKEKLFF; CDR3nt: TGTGCCAGCAGCCCTTGGACAGGGAAAGAAAAACTGTTTTTT
v_gene: TRBV6-5; d_gene: TRBD1; j_gene: TRBJ2-3; abundance: few; CDR3aa: CASSYRGPDTQYF; CDR3nt: TGTGCCAGCAGTTACAGGGGGCCAGATACGCAGTATTTT
v_gene: TRBV12-3/TRBV12-4; d_gene: -; j_gene: TRBJ2-7; abundance: many; CDR3aa: CASSPRASYEQYF; CDR3nt: TGTGCCAGCAGTCCTCGAGCTTCCTACGAGCAGTACTTC
v_gene: TRBV18; d_gene: -; j_gene: TRBJ2-7; abundance: -; CDR3aa: CASSPPSGSSYEQYF; CDR3nt: TGTGCCAGCTCACCACCGAGTGGCAGCTCCTACGAGCAGTACTTC
v_gene: TRBV2; d_gene: -; j_gene: TRBJ2-1; abundance: -; CDR3aa: CASNQVAYNEQFF; CDR3nt: TGTGCCAGCAACCAGGTGGCTTACAATGAGCAGTTCTTC
v_gene: TRBV29-1; d_gene: -; j_gene: TRBJ1-5; abundance: -; CDR3aa: CSVGGRNQPQHF; CDR3nt: TGCAGCGTTGGAGGCCGGAATCAGCCCCAGCATTTT
v_gene: TRBV29-1; d_gene: TRBD2; j_gene: TRBJ2-1; abundance: many; CDR3aa: CSVEPGLARGNEQFF; CDR3nt: TGCAGCGTTGAGCCGGGACTAGCCCGTGGCAATGAGCAGTTCTTC
v_gene: TRBV12-3/TRBV12-4; d_gene: TRBD1; j_gene: TRBJ1-5; abundance: many; CDR3aa: CASTLGQGVGQPQHF; CDR3nt: TGTGCCAGCACTTTGGGACAGGGAGTCGGTCAGCCCCAGCATTTT
v_gene: TRBV20-1; d_gene: TRBD2; j_gene: TRBJ2-1; abundance: many; CDR3aa: CSASLYGTSGSHEQFF; CDR3nt: TGCAGTGCTAGTCTTTACGGGACTAGCGGGAGCCATGAGCAGTTCTTC
v_gene: TRBV20-1; d_gene: -; j_gene: TRBJ1-5; abundance: -; CDR3aa: CSARTGREPQHF; CDR3nt: TGCAGTGCTAGAACGGGAAGAGAGCCCCAGCATTTT
v_gene: TRBV7-9; d_gene: TRBD2; j_gene: TRBJ2-3; abundance: -; CDR3aa: CALGLAGVTDTQYF; CDR3nt: TGTGCCCTCGGGCTAGCGGGAGTGACAGATACGCAGTATTTT
v_gene: TRBV12-3/TRBV12-4; d_gene: -; j_gene: TRBJ2-7; abundance: -; CDR3aa: CTSSLSGVGRYEQYF; CDR3nt: TGTACCAGCAGTTTATCTGGGGTTGGACGGTACGAGCAGTACTTC
v_gene: TRBV28; d_gene: -; j_gene: TRBJ2-1; abundance: few; CDR3aa: CASLGRSSYNEQFF; CDR3nt: TGTGCCAGTCTCGGACGGAGCTCCTACAATGAGCAGTTCTTC
v_gene: TRBV9; d_gene: -; j_gene: TRBJ1-1; abundance: many; CDR3aa: CASSVQDFTEAFF; CDR3nt: TGTGCCAGCAGCGTACAGGATTTCACTGAAGCTTTCTTT
v_gene: TRBV20-1; d_gene: TRBD2; j_gene: TRBJ2-7; abundance: many; CDR3aa: CSARDPASGSYEQYF; CDR3nt: TGCAGTGCTAGAGATCCGGCTAGCGGCTCCTACGAGCAGTACTTC
v_gene: TRBV27; d_gene: -; j_gene: TRBJ1-4; abundance: few; CDR3aa: CASSLSPIPPNEKLFF; CDR3nt: TGTGCCAGCAGTTTAAGCCCAATTCCACCTAATGAAAAACTGTTTTTT
v_gene: TRBV20-1; d_gene: TRBD2; j_gene: TRBJ2-1; abundance: -; CDR3aa: CSARDAASGYNEQFF; CDR3nt: TGCAGTGCTAGAGATGCGGCTAGCGGTTACAATGAGCAGTTCTTC
v_gene: TRBV6-1; d_gene: -; j_gene: TRBJ2-3; abundance: -; CDR3aa: CASSGSSGTDTQYF; CDR3nt: TGTGCCAGTTCAGGGTCTAGTGGCACAGATACGCAGTATTTT
v_gene: TRBV18; d_gene: -; j_gene: TRBJ2-7; abundance: -; CDR3aa: CASSRLAQRNYEQYF; CDR3nt: TGTGCCAGCTCAAGGCTAGCTCAACGTAACTACGAGCAGTACTTC
v_gene: TRBV7-9; d_gene: -; j_gene: TRBJ2-7; abundance: -; CDR3aa: CASSPPSLVRGSNEQYF; CDR3nt: TGTGCCAGCAGCCCCCCCTCTCTCGTTCGGGGTAGCAACGAGCAGTACTTC
v_gene: TRBV29-1; d_gene: TRBD1; j_gene: TRBJ2-7; abundance: few; CDR3aa: CSVRQGAGYEQYF; CDR3nt: TGCAGCGTAAGACAGGGGGCGGGATACGAGCAGTACTTC
v_gene: TRBV7-9; d_gene: -; j_gene: TRBJ2-3; abundance: -; CDR3aa: CASSLVSLGSTDTQYF; CDR3nt: TGTGCCAGCAGCTTAGTGAGCTTGGGATCCACAGATACGCAGTATTTT
v_gene: TRBV20-1; d_gene: -; j_gene: TRBJ2-7; abundance: few; CDR3aa: CSARDGTTGGVEQYF; CDR3nt: TGCAGTGCTAGAGACGGGACCACCGGTGGGGTCGAGCAGTACTTC
v_gene: TRBV20-1; d_gene: TRBD1; j_gene: TRBJ2-5; abundance: -; CDR3aa: CSARPGQGWETQYF; CDR3nt: TGCAGTGCTAGACCGGGACAGGGCTGGGAGACCCAGTACTTC
v_gene: TRBV7-9; d_gene: TRBD1; j_gene: TRBJ1-1; abundance: many; CDR3aa: CASSVTGDNTEAFF; CDR3nt: TGTGCCAGCAGCGTGACAGGGGACAACACTGAAGCTTTCTTT
v_gene: TRBV5-6; d_gene: -; j_gene: TRBJ1-4; abundance: few; CDR3aa: CASSFSSGPNEKLFF; CDR3nt: TGTGCCAGCAGCTTCTCTTCTGGGCCTAATGAAAAACTGTTTTTT
v_gene: TRBV12-3/TRBV12-4; d_gene: TRBD2; j_gene: TRBJ2-3; abundance: many; CDR3aa: CASSFSGGAADTQYF; CDR3nt: TGTGCCAGCAGTTTTAGCGGGGGGGCGGCAGATACGCAGTATTTT
v_gene: TRBV6-5; d_gene: -; j_gene: TRBJ2-3; abundance: many; CDR3aa: CASSHAITGLRGADTQYF; CDR3nt: TGTGCCAGCAGTCACGCCATTACGGGCCTAAGGGGCGCAGATACGCAGTATTTT
v_gene: TRBV7-9; d_gene: TRBD1; j_gene: TRBJ2-7; abundance: few; CDR3aa: CASSPRGQYMYEQYF; CDR3nt: TGTGCCAGCAGCCCCCGGGGACAGTACATGTACGAGCAGTACTTC
v_gene: TRBV5-1; d_gene: TRBD2; j_gene: TRBJ2-1; abundance: few; CDR3aa: CASSSGTSGGGNEQFF; CDR3nt: TGCGCCAGCAGCTCCGGGACTAGCGGGGGGGGAAATGAGCAGTTCTTC
v_gene: TRBV28; d_gene: -; j_gene: TRBJ1-6; abundance: -; CDR3aa: CASSTGTPLHF; CDR3nt: TGTGCCAGCAGTACCGGGACACCCCTCCACTTT
v_gene: TRBV12-5; d_gene: -; j_gene: TRBJ2-3; abundance: few; CDR3aa: CASGLGRQNLLAGTDTQYF; CDR3nt: TGTGCTAGTGGTTTGGGCCGACAGAACCTCCTAGCAGGGACAGATACGCAGTATTTT